This TCR beta chain was identified during a study of PD-L1 blockade in urothelial cancer. The overall study: Starting around 2014, patients were given atezolizumab (1,200 mg intravenously every 3 weeks). From 0 to 3 prior chemotherapy regimens had been given to the patients.

Study observations and caveats: Tumor-associated blood clones were expanded more by durable-benefit patients at 3 weeks.

Data came from immunoSEQ multiplex PCR; TCRdb stores just in-frame clones and leaves some out. The sample has under 100,000 clones, 85% to 90% seen once; the top ten hold about 1.7%. CDR1 and CDR2 from the germline V gene are MNHNY and SVGAGI (reference sequence). V gave up 7 bases and J gave up 4 bases; unmatched junction bases: 9. There are 15 residues in the CDR3. Points on this clone: Its antigen remains unidentified.

As for time point: pretreatment peripheral blood. Locally advanced or metastatic urothelial carcinoma affected all patients. This sequence joins TRBV6-6 and TRBJ1-5; 8 bases match TRBD1. This clonotype was sampled from a man aged 55 to 70 with urothelial cancer. Sequencing used PBMCs, obtained around atezolizumab (anti-PD-L1) treatment. CDR3 sequence reads: CASIIRDRRNQPQHF. The CDR3 DNA sequence: TGTGCCAGCATTATACGGGACAGGCGAAATCAGCCCCAGCATTTT.